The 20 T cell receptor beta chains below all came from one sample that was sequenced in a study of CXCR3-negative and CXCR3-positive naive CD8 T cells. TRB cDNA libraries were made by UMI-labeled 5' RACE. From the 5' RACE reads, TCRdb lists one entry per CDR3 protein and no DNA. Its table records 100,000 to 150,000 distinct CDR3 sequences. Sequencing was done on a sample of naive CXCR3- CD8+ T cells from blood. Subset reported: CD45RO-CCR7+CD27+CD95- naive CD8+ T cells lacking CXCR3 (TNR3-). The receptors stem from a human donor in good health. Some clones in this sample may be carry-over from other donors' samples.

The CDR3 loop is CASSQDMERGGGTDTQYF. V usage is TRBV4-3 and J usage is TRBJ2-3; TCRdb outputs TRBD2, but without DNA this stays unchecked. The CDR3 length is 18 residues. Germline assignment: CDR1 LGHNA and CDR2 YSLEER.

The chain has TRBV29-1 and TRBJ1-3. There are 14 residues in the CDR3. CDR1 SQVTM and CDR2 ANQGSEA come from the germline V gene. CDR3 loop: CSVGSGTSGNTIYF.

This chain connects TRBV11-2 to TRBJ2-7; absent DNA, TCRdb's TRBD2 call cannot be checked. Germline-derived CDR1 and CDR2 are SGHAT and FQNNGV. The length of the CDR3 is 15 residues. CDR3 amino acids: CASSIGLAASYEQYF.

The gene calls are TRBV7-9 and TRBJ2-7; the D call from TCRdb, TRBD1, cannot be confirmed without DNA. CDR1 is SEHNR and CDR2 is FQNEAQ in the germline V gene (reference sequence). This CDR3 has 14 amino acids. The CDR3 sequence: CASSLFDRGYEQYF. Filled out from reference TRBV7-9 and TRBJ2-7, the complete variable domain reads DTGVSQNPRHKITKRGQNVTFRCDPISEHNRLYWYRQTLGQGPEFLTYFQNEAQLEKSRLLSDRFSAERPKGSFSTLEIQRTEQGDSAMYLCASSLFDRGYEQYFGPGTRLTVT.

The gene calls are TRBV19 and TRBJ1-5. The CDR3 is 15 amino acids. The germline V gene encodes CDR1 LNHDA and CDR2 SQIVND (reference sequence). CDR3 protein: CASSEAGRQNQPQHF.

The CDR3 loop is CATSMGLAGAGNEQFF. The rearrangement joins TRBV15 to TRBJ2-1; the D call of TRBD2 rests on TCRdb alone, since no DNA is present to check it. The germline V gene has CDR1 LNHNV and CDR2 YYDKDF (reference sequence). CDR3 size: 16 residues.

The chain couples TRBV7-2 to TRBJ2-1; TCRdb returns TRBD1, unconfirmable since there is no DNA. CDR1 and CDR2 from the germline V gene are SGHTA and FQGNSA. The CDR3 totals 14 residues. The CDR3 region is CASSLEDRDNEQFF.

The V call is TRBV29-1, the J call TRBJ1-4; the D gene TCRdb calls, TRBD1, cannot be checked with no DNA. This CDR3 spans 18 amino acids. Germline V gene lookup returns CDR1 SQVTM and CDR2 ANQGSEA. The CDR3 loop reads CSVEENPDRGLGNEKLFF.

The CDR3: CASSRSAQGYTEAFF. J is TRBJ1-1 and V is TRBV6-2 or TRBV6-3; as DNA is missing, the TRBD1 call by TCRdb cannot be tested. The CDR3 sequence is 15 residues long. Germline V gene lookup returns CDR1 MNHEY and CDR2 SVGEGT.

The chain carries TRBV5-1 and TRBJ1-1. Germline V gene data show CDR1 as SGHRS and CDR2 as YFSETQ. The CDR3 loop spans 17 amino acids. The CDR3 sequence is CASSLYSGITMNTEAFF.

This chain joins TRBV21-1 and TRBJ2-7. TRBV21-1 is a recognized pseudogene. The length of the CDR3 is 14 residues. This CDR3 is CASSKGHGAYEQYF.

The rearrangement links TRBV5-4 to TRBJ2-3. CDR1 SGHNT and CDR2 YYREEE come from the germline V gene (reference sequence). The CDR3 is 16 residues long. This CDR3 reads CASSFFKLAGTDTQYF.

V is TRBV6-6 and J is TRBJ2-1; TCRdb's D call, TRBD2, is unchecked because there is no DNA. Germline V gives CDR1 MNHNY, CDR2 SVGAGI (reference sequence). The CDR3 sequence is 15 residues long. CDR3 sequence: CASRIGTSAYNEQFF.

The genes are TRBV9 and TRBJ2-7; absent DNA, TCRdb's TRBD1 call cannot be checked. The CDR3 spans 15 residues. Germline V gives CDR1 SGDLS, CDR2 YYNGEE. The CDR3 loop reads CASSVGGGGTYEQYF.

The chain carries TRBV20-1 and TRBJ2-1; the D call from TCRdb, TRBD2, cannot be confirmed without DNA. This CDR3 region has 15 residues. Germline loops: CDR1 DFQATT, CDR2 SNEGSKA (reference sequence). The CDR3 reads CSARDPSGRRNEQFF.

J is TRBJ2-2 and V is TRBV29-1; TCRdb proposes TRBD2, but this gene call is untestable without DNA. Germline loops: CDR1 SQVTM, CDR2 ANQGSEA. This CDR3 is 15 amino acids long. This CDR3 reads CSVELRGQNTGELFF.

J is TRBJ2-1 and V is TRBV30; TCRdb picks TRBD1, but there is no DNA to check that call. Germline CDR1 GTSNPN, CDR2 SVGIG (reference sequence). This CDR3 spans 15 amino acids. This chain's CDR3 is CAWSNPGPTLNEQFF.

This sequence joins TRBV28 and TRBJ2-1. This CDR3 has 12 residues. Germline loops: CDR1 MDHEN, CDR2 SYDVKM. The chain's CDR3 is CASSFSSHEQFF.

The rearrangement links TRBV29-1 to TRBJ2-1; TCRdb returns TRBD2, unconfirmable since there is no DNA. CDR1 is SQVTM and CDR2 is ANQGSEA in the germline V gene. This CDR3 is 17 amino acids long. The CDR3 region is CSVESGPSGMIRTRQFF.

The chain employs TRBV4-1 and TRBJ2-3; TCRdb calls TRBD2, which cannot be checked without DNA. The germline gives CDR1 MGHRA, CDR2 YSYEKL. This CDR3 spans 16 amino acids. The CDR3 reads CASSHPGLAGVDTQYF.